Below are 22 T cell receptor beta chains sequenced from a single sample in a study of blood T cell repertoires in COVID-19. Generated by immunoSEQ multiplex PCR, the TCRdb table keeps only in-frame clones and is missing some. The sample shows about 370,000 clones, approximately 88% of them seen only once. The sequenced sample consisted of peripheral blood. These receptors came from a woman aged 25 to 45 with COVID-19, enrolled during active disease.

The V gene is TRBV12-5, the J gene TRBJ2-1; 8 bases are shared with TRBD2. The CDR3 has 18 residues. CDR1 and CDR2 (germline): LGHNT, FRNRAP. V lost 7 bases to trimming and J lost 5 bases; unmatched junction nucleotides: 19. The CDR3 region is CASAESYRGLAGNNEQFF. The CDR3 DNA reads as TGTGCTAGTGCCGAATCATATCGGGGGTTAGCGGGGAACAATGAGCAGTTCTTC.

The chain recombines TRBV6-5 with TRBJ2-3; perhaps TRBD2 as D (6 bases). CDR1 and CDR2 (germline): MNHEY, SVGAGI. The CDR3 is 14 amino acids. V lost 2 bases, J lost 6 bases, and 12 bases lay in between. CDR3 DNA sequence: TGTGCCAGCAGTTACCAGCGGGTGAGGGATACGCAGTATTTT. Translation gives CASSYQRVRDTQYF.

The chain recombines TRBV24-1 with TRBJ1-1; perhaps TRBD1 as D (5 bases). The germline gives CDR1 KGHDR, CDR2 SFDVKD. The V end was cut by 4 bases, the J end by 1 base, with 12 bases between. The CDR3 is 15 residues long. CDR3 protein: CATSDQRGGNTEAFF. As DNA, the CDR3 is TGTGCCACCAGTGACCAACGGGGGGGGAACACTGAAGCTTTCTTT.

This chain connects TRBV3-1 (or the pseudogene TRBV3-2) to TRBJ2-6, with D hard to call. Germline CDR1 and CDR2: LGHDT and YNNKEL (reference sequence). The V end was cut by 3 bases, the J end by 0 bases, with 18 bases between. This CDR3 is 19 amino acids long. CDR3 in DNA: TGTGCCAGCAGCCACCAGGTCTCCCACCTGTCCTCTGGGGCCAACGTCCTGACTTTC. It translates to CASSHQVSHLSSGANVLTF.

This chain links TRBV13 with TRBJ1-2; 8 nucleotides agree with TRBD1. Germline CDR1 PRHDT, CDR2 FYEKMQ (reference sequence). V lost 6 bases to trimming and J lost 7 bases; unmatched junction nucleotides: 10. This CDR3 contains 14 residues. The CDR3 DNA reads TGTGCCAGCAGGCGAGGACAGGGATTCTTTGGCTACACCTTC. Its translation: CASRRGQGFFGYTF.

This sequence joins TRBV29-1 and TRBJ2-7, with TRBD1 identical over 8 bases. The CDR3 loop spans 12 amino acids. Germline CDR1 and CDR2: SQVTM and ANQGSEA. With V trimmed by 4 bases and J by 12 bases, 11 bases remained unmatched. This chain's CDR3 is CSVAKSGGPLYF. In nucleotides, the CDR3 is TGCAGCGTTGCGAAATCAGGGGGCCCCCTGTACTTC.

This clone was seen once. V is TRBV10-1 and J is TRBJ1-1; D gene unclear. Germline CDR1 and CDR2: WNHNN and SYGVQD (reference sequence). The germline V and J ends were trimmed by 6 bases and 0 bases, with 11 bases remaining between them. CDR3 length equals 14 residues. CDR3 in DNA: TGCGCCAGCAGCTCCGGGAACTTGAACACTGAAGCTTTCTTT. Its translation: CASSSGNLNTEAFF.

In this sample, this clone turned up once. This chain uses TRBV7-9 with TRBJ2-5; 9 nucleotides agree with TRBD1. J lost 6 bases, V lost 3 bases, and 8 bases had no gene match. The germline V gene encodes CDR1 SEHNR and CDR2 FQNEAQ (reference sequence). There are 15 residues in the CDR3. DNA of the CDR3: TGTGCCAGCAGCTTGGGGGACAGGGATGTGAAGACCCAGTACTTC. Translated: CASSLGDRDVKTQYF.

The V and J genes are TRBV3-1 (or the pseudogene TRBV3-2) and TRBJ1-2, with D possibly matching TRBD1 (6 bases). Germline loops: CDR1 LGHDT, CDR2 YNNKEL (reference sequence). CDR3 size: 15 residues. Trimming removed 4 bases from V and 4 bases from J, with 16 bases in between. The DNA of the CDR3 is TGTGCCAGCAGCCCCCGTCTGACAGGTGCCTATGGCTACACCTTC. It yields the protein CASSPRLTGAYGYTF.

The count of this clone is one. The CDR3 loop is CASSVDSRGQGTSGANVLTF. In nucleotides, the CDR3 is TGTGCCAGCAGCGTAGACTCCAGGGGACAGGGGACCTCTGGGGCCAACGTCCTGACTTTC. The chain joins TRBV9 to TRBJ2-6, with TRBD1 identical over 10 bases. Germline trimming cut 0 bases from V and 0 bases from J; bases unmatched to any gene: 9. Germline V gives CDR1 SGDLS, CDR2 YYNGEE. The CDR3 loop spans 20 amino acids.

The chain carries TRBV13 and TRBJ1-2; 10 nucleotides line up with TRBD1. CDR1 and CDR2 from the germline V gene are PRHDT and FYEKMQ (reference sequence). The CDR3 has 16 amino acids. Unmatched junction bases numbered 7, after V lost 4 bases and J lost 2 bases. CDR3 nucleotides: TGTGCCAGCAGCTCTCGACAGGGGGCTATAAACTATGGCTACACCTTC. This sequence encodes CASSSRQGAINYGYTF.

The CDR3 sequence is CASSQDLGWPQHF. CDR3 DNA sequence: TGCGCCAGCAGCCAAGATCTGGGCTGGCCCCAGCATTTT. The genes are TRBV4-1 and TRBJ1-5, with D unresolved. The CDR3 runs 13 residues. The V gene's germline CDR1 is MGHRA and CDR2 YSYEKL. V lost 0 bases to trimming and J lost 9 bases, with 9 bases between them.

The rearrangement links TRBV4-2 to TRBJ2-5; 7 nucleotides line up with TRBD2. V gave up 6 bases and J gave up 0 bases; unmatched junction bases: 7. Germline CDR1 LGHNA, CDR2 YNFKEQ. The CDR3 loop spans 15 amino acids. Written as DNA, the CDR3 is TGTGCCAGCAGACCCCTGAGCGGGGACCAAGAGACCCAGTACTTC. It codes for CASRPLSGDQETQYF.

This clone has a handful of counts. This sequence joins TRBV5-4 and TRBJ1-2; D possibly corresponds to TRBD1 (5 bases). The CDR3 covers 14 residues. CDR1 and CDR2 from the germline V gene are SGHNT and YYREEE (reference sequence). Trimming removed 0 bases from V and 3 bases from J, with 9 bases in between. CDR3 nucleotides: TGTGCCAGCAGCTTGGGTTGGGGGGACTATGGCTACACCTTC. As protein: CASSLGWGDYGYTF.

The chain joins TRBV7-9 to TRBJ2-5; D remains ambiguous. The CDR3 contains 16 residues. Between the trimmed V and J ends, which lost 6 bases and 1 base, there was a span of 18 bases. Germline V gives CDR1 SEHNR, CDR2 FQNEAQ (reference sequence). The CDR3 coding sequence is TGTGCCAGCAGTTTGATTACCGATTCGGGCCAAGAGACCCAGTACTTC. This translates into CASSLITDSGQETQYF.

The J gene is TRBJ2-7, the V gene TRBV6-2 or TRBV6-3, with 8 bases aligning to TRBD2. V lost 2 bases and J lost 6; bases outside the gene matches: 12. Germline CDR1 reads MNHEY; CDR2 reads SVGEGT. The CDR3 loop spans 16 amino acids. The CDR3 DNA follows: TGTGCCAGCAGTTACACCAACTTAGCGGGGCTGGGCGAGCAGTACTTC. Residues: CASSYTNLAGLGEQYF.

The chain is built from TRBV5-4 and TRBJ1-3, with 8 bases fitting TRBD1. The CDR3 runs to 16 residues. V shed 0 bases and J 3 bases; nucleotides not matched to a gene: 5. The germline CDR1 and CDR2 sequences are SGHNT and YYREEE (reference sequence). CDR3 DNA: TGTGCCAGCAGCTTGGGTGGACAGGGAATTGGAAACACCATATATTTT. Its protein is CASSLGGQGIGNTIYF.

The chain is built from TRBV19 and TRBJ2-1; 11 nucleotides line up with TRBD2. This CDR3 comprises 13 residues. J lost 7 bases, V lost 7 bases, and 3 bases had no gene match. The germline CDR1 and CDR2 sequences are LNHDA and SQIVND (reference sequence). The DNA of the CDR3 is TGTGCCAGTACGACTAGCGGGAATAATGAGCAGTTCTTC. This gives the protein CASTTSGNNEQFF.

The chain joins TRBV5-4 to TRBJ1-1; 8 bases map to TRBD1. V shed 0 bases and J 0 bases; nucleotides not matched to a gene: 4. Germline V lookup: CDR1 SGHNT, CDR2 YYREEE (reference sequence). This CDR3 region has 16 residues. Written as DNA, the CDR3 is TGTGCCAGCAGCTTGGAGGCAGGGGGCTTGAACACTGAAGCTTTCTTT. Its protein is CASSLEAGGLNTEAFF. Together with reference TRBV5-4 and TRBJ1-1, the CDR3 gives the full variable domain: ETGVTQSPTHLIKTRGQQVTLRCSSQSGHNTVSWYQQALGQGPQFIFQYYREEENGRGNFPPRFSGLQFPNYSSELNVNALELDDSALYLCASSLEAGGLNTEAFFGQGTRLTVV.

The chain couples TRBV11-2 to TRBJ2-7; 7 nucleotides agree with TRBD1. The ends lost 3 bases at V and 4 bases at J; junction bases unmatched: 9. Per germline, CDR1 SGHAT and CDR2 FQNNGV. The length of the CDR3 is 15 residues. The CDR3 loop reads CASSFTGQPYYEQYF. In DNA, the CDR3 is TGTGCCAGCAGCTTCACGGGACAGCCGTATTACGAGCAGTACTTC.

The chain employs TRBV28 and TRBJ2-7; D is unresolved. Germline CDR1 and CDR2: MDHEN and SYDVKM. The CDR3 covers 15 residues. Trimming took off 7 bases at V and 3 bases at J, with 19 bases between the two ends. The CDR3 loop reads CASIDATRSGYEQYF. CDR3 bases: TGTGCCAGCATCGACGCAACAAGGTCGGGCTACGAGCAGTACTTC.

J is TRBJ2-3 and V is TRBV18, with 8 bases aligning to TRBD1. V shed 4 bases, J shed 0 bases, and the junction held 12 bases outside the gene matches. The CDR3 contains 18 residues. Per the germline V gene, CDR1 is KGHSH and CDR2 is LQKENI. The chain's CDR3 is CASSLNSVRTGSTDTQYF. Written as DNA, the CDR3 is TGTGCCAGCTCACTGAACTCCGTCCGGACAGGGAGCACAGATACGCAGTATTTT.